The 17 T cell receptor beta chains listed next were all sequenced from one sample in a study of blood T cells in healthy people across ages. Sample-barcoded 5' priming and a J-beta primer mix drove a second PCR of roughly 6 to 12 cycles. TCRdb recomputed calls from the 5' RACE reads with MiXCR, one row per CDR3 protein. The sample lists around 1,000,000 distinct CDR3 sequences, approximately 25% occurring once. The sample was also reused in another study, on T cells of mothers and their children.

The source material was blood. These receptors originate from a girl aged 2 to 9 in good health.

The chain is built from TRBV4-1 and TRBJ2-3; the D gene is possibly TRBD2 (6 bases). The CDR3 has 15 residues. Looked up from germline, CDR1 is MGHRA and CDR2 is YSYEKL. V lost 0 bases and J 8 bases, leaving 15 bases between the germline ends. The CDR3 here is CASSQELRGQGTQYF. DNA of the CDR3: TGCGCCAGCAGCCAAGAATTGCGGGGTCAGGGTACGCAGTATTTT.

This clonotype was found once. This chain uses TRBV20-1 with TRBJ2-1; the match to TRBD2 covers 10 bases. The tail of the sequence fits TRBJ2-7 better, so the J call may be wrong. Germline-derived CDR1 and CDR2 are DFQATT and SNEGSKA (reference sequence). The CDR3 covers 14 residues. CDR3 sequence: CSAFPSGSSYEQYF. The CDR3 DNA is TGCAGTGCCTTCCCTAGCGGGAGTAGTTACGAGCAGTACTTC.

This clonotype has just a few counts. The chain links TRBV12-3 or TRBV12-4 to TRBJ2-5; TRBD2 agrees at 14 bases. With the DNA end fitting TRBJ2-7 better, the J assignment may be wrong. The CDR3 covers 15 residues. In nucleotides, the CDR3 is TGTGCCAGCAGGCAAGGGACTAGCGGGAGCCACGAGCAGTACTTC. Translated: CASRQGTSGSHEQYF.

CDR3 region: CASSIAGSFYNEQFF. The CDR3 DNA is TGTGCCAGCAGTATAGCGGGAAGTTTCTACAATGAGCAGTTCTTC. The V call is TRBV25-1, the J call TRBJ2-1; TRBD2 matches at 8 bases. V lost 5 bases to trimming and J lost 3 bases; unmatched junction nucleotides: 6. The length of the CDR3 is 15 residues. Germline V gene sequence: CDR1 MGHDK, CDR2 SYGVNS.

The chain joins TRBV7-6 to TRBJ1-2; D call uncertain. The CDR3 sequence is 12 residues long. Germline loops: CDR1 SGHVS, CDR2 FNYEAQ. V was trimmed by 8 bases and J by 6 bases, leaving 13 bases between them. In DNA form, the CDR3 reads TGTGCCAGCGGATCCGACGGGGATGGCTACACCTTC. Translating gives CASGSDGDGYTF. Supplemented by reference TRBV7-6 and TRBJ1-2, the full variable domain reads GAGVSQSPRYKVTKRGQDVALRCDPISGHVSLYWYRQALGQGPEFLTYFNYEAQQDKSGLPNDRFSAERPEGSISTLTIQRTEQRDSAMYRCASGSDGDGYTFGSGTRLTVV.

This rearrangement joins TRBV28 to TRBJ2-7; TRBD2 matches 9 bases. The CDR3 is made up of 16 amino acids. Per the germline V gene, CDR1 is MDHEN and CDR2 is SYDVKM. V shed 4 bases, J shed 6 bases, and the junction held 13 bases outside the gene matches. The chain's CDR3 is CASSYFGGLASGEQYF. CDR3 in DNA: TGTGCCAGCAGTTACTTCGGGGGACTAGCTTCGGGCGAGCAGTACTTC.

The rearrangement links TRBV12-3 or TRBV12-4 to TRBJ2-4; tentative D call: TRBD1 (6 bases). The CDR3 length is 17 residues. Deletions cut 2 bases from V and 0 bases from J, with 14 bases between. The DNA of the CDR3 is TGTGCCAGCAGTTTAAGTGGACAGTCGCTAGCCAAAAACATTCAGTACTTC. Translated: CASSLSGQSLAKNIQYF.

A remark on this clonotype: Mismatch with germline at one junction end may stem from a read error. The gene calls are TRBV25-1 and TRBJ2-1; D ambiguous. In germline, CDR1 is MGHDK, CDR2 SYGVNS. The CDR3 sequence is 12 residues long. The CDR3 loop is CATLWDRNVQFF. The CDR3 coding sequence is TGTGCCACCCTATGGGATCGTAATGTGCAGTTCTTC.

This clonotype was counted only a few times. The chain employs TRBV6-6 and TRBJ2-1, with TRBD2 matching over 8 bases. The CDR3 has 14 amino acids. The ends lost 6 bases at V and 8 bases at J; junction bases unmatched: 9. Germline CDR1 and CDR2: MNHNY and SVGAGI (reference sequence). CDR3 residues: CASRREATRDEQFF. The CDR3 DNA reads TGTGCCAGCAGGCGGGAGGCCACTAGGGATGAGCAGTTCTTC.

This clonotype was observed a single time. CDR3 bases: TGCAGCGTTAGCGGGTGGACTTACAATGAGCAGTTCTTC. Its translation is CSVSGWTYNEQFF. The chain recombines TRBV29-1 with TRBJ2-1; TRBD2 is a possible D gene (6 bases). Trimming cost V 5 bases and J 4 bases, with 12 bases left between them. The CDR3 loop spans 13 amino acids. Per the germline V gene, CDR1 is SQVTM and CDR2 is ANQGSEA.

The chain joins TRBV12-3 or TRBV12-4 to TRBJ2-1; TRBD2 aligns across 15 bases. V shed 5 bases, J shed 12 bases, and the junction held 2 bases outside the gene matches. The CDR3 totals 13 residues. CDR3 DNA sequence: TGTGCCAGCAGTCGGGGACTAGCGGGGGGGCAGTTCTTC. Encoded protein: CASSRGLAGGQFF.

The chain uses TRBV29-1 and TRBJ2-1; no clear D gene. The CDR3 sequence is 14 residues long. Trimming removed 5 bases from V and 3 bases from J, with 14 bases in between. Looked up from germline, CDR1 is SQVTM and CDR2 is ANQGSEA. DNA for the CDR3: TGCAGCGTTCTAGGACGTGAGTTCTACAATGAGCAGTTCTTC. Translated, it gives CSVLGREFYNEQFF.

This clonotype occurred a few times. The chain joins TRBV7-2 to TRBJ2-1, with a weak D call TRBD1 (6 bases). Trimming cost V 8 bases and J 0 bases, with 14 bases left between them. The CDR3 is 15 residues long. CDR1 and CDR2 from the germline V gene are SGHTA and FQGNSA. This CDR3 reads CASRRGGSSYNEQFF. The DNA for the CDR3 is TGTGCCAGCCGTCGAGGGGGTAGCTCCTACAATGAGCAGTTCTTC.

This clonotype has more than one count but fewer than ten. Mismatch with germline at one junction end may stem from a read error. The chain carries TRBV5-1 and TRBJ1-4; D call uncertain. CDR3 length equals 17 residues. Germline V gives CDR1 SGHRS, CDR2 YFSETQ. The CDR3 DNA follows: TGCGCCAGCAGCTCGTCCACCCTTAGAGGAACTGATGAAAAACTGTTTTTT. Translation: CASSSSTLRGTDEKLFF.

The J gene is TRBJ2-4, the V gene TRBV4-2, with D possibly being TRBD2 (6 bases). The CDR3 is 16 amino acids. From germline, CDR1 is LGHNA and CDR2 YNFKEQ. V was clipped by 3 bases and J by 2 bases, with 14 bases between them. The CDR3 region is CASSQGLSDSKNIQYF. In DNA form, the CDR3 reads TGTGCCAGCAGCCAGGGACTTAGCGATTCCAAAAACATTCAGTACTTC.

This clonotype was seen a few times. A junction end diverges from the germline sequence, so it may reflect a read error. The chain has TRBV12-3 or TRBV12-4 and TRBJ2-1, with TRBD1 as a possible D gene (5 bases). The CDR3 is 15 amino acids. CDR3 nucleotide sequence: TGTGCCAGCAGTTTCGGCCAGGGTGGATACAATGAGCGGTTCTTC. Its protein product is CASSFGQGGYNERFF.

This chain joins TRBV12-3 or TRBV12-4 and TRBJ2-5, with D possibly TRBD2 on 6 matching bases. V was trimmed by 3 bases and J by 2 bases, leaving 10 bases between them. The CDR3 is made up of 14 amino acids. CDR3 nucleotide sequence: TGTGCCAGCAGTTTTCGGACTACGCAAGAGACCCAGTACTTC. It translates to CASSFRTTQETQYF.